A selection of T cell receptor beta chains follows, all from one sample in a study of blood T cells in healthy people across ages. TCRdb passed the 5' RACE reads through MiXCR, listing each CDR3 protein once. The sample holds 600,000 or so distinct CDR3 sequences, 20% to 25% seen once. Source material: blood. The receptor set was obtained from a man between 70 and 80 years old in good health. The CDR3 runs from the conserved cysteine through the conserved F or W. Fields, in order: V gene, D gene, clone size, J gene, CDR3 DNA, CDR3 protein. A D gene is named only where the DNA matches it firmly. Some rows have no size entry. The others give once, few or many, or a class for an expanded clone.

V gene: TRBV20-1; D gene: .; clone size: .; J gene: TRBJ1-4; CDR3 DNA: TGCAGTGCCCCGGGGGGCCCCAAAGGGGAGAAACTGTTTTTT; CDR3 protein: CSAPGGPKGEKLFF
V gene: TRBV20-1; D gene: .; clone size: few; J gene: TRBJ2-1; CDR3 DNA: TGCAGTGCCCCCCGGGCTCCTGAGCAGTTCTTC; CDR3 protein: CSAPRAPEQFF
V gene: TRBV28; D gene: TRBD1; clone size: .; J gene: TRBJ2-4; CDR3 DNA: TGTGCCAGCAGTCGGGACAGTGCCAAAAACATTCAGTACTTC; CDR3 protein: CASSRDSAKNIQYF
V gene: TRBV3-1; D gene: .; clone size: few; J gene: TRBJ1-1; CDR3 DNA: TGTGCCAGCAGCCTTATAGAGAGAACTGAAGCTTTCTTT; CDR3 protein: CASSLIERTEAFF
V gene: TRBV3-1; D gene: TRBD1; clone size: few; J gene: TRBJ1-1; CDR3 DNA: TGTGCCAGCAGCCAACAAACAGGGGATGGTGAAGCTTTCTTT; CDR3 protein: CASSQQTGDGEAFF
V gene: TRBV12-3/TRBV12-4; D gene: .; clone size: many; J gene: TRBJ2-7; CDR3 DNA: TGTGCCAGCGCACCGGGACGGAGCTACGAGCAGTACTTC; CDR3 protein: CASAPGRSYEQYF
V gene: TRBV29-1; D gene: TRBD2; clone size: few; J gene: TRBJ2-5; CDR3 DNA: TGCAGCGTTGTGCCCGGGACTAGCGGGATTCTTACCGAGACCCAGTACTTC; CDR3 protein: CSVVPGTSGILTETQYF
V gene: TRBV7-2; D gene: .; clone size: .; J gene: TRBJ2-4; CDR3 DNA: TGTGCCAGCAGGGACTCATTCAGCAAAAACATTCAGTACTTC; CDR3 protein: CASRDSFSKNIQYF
V gene: TRBV15; D gene: .; clone size: .; J gene: TRBJ2-1; CDR3 DNA: TGTGCCACCAGCAGAGATGGCCGGAATTTCAATGAGCAGTTCTTC; CDR3 protein: CATSRDGRNFNEQFF
V gene: TRBV25-1; D gene: TRBD1; clone size: once; J gene: TRBJ2-7; CDR3 DNA: TGTGCCAGCAGTGAATGGACAGGGGACTACGAGCAGTACTTC; CDR3 protein: CASSEWTGDYEQYF
V gene: TRBV29-1; D gene: .; clone size: .; J gene: TRBJ2-3; CDR3 DNA: TGCAGCGTTGAAGATCAGAAGACGGGAGTTCGCACAGATACGCAGTATTTT; CDR3 protein: CSVEDQKTGVRTDTQYF
V gene: TRBV28; D gene: TRBD2; clone size: .; J gene: TRBJ2-4; CDR3 DNA: TGTGCCAGCAGTGTAGCGGGAGAGGGCAAAAACATTCAGTACTTC; CDR3 protein: CASSVAGEGKNIQYF
V gene: TRBV18; D gene: TRBD1; clone size: .; J gene: TRBJ2-7; CDR3 DNA: TGTGCCAGCTCACCAGGGACAGGGGAATTCGAGCAGTACTTC; CDR3 protein: CASSPGTGEFEQYF
V gene: TRBV9; D gene: .; clone size: few; J gene: TRBJ1-2; CDR3 DNA: TGTGCCAGCAGCGTAGAAGGGGGGGCCTATGGCTACACCTTC; CDR3 protein: CASSVEGGAYGYTF
V gene: TRBV7-2; D gene: .; clone size: .; J gene: TRBJ2-1; CDR3 DNA: TGTGCCAGCAGCTTAGGGGCGGTCGGGATCAATGAGCAGTTCTTC; CDR3 protein: CASSLGAVGINEQFF
V gene: TRBV5-1; D gene: .; clone size: .; J gene: TRBJ1-4; CDR3 DNA: TGCGCCAGCAGCTTGATGCCGCAGGCAACTAATGAAAAACTGTTTTTT; CDR3 protein: CASSLMPQATNEKLFF
V gene: TRBV20-1; D gene: .; clone size: few; J gene: TRBJ2-1; CDR3 DNA: TGCAGTGCTAGAGTCGGGGGATACAATGAGCAGTTCTTC; CDR3 protein: CSARVGGYNEQFF
V gene: TRBV6-6; D gene: TRBD1; clone size: .; J gene: TRBJ1-2; CDR3 DNA: TGTGCCAGCAGTTACTCGTCAGGGGGCGACTATGGCTACACCTTC; CDR3 protein: CASSYSSGGDYGYTF
V gene: TRBV6-1; D gene: .; clone size: few; J gene: TRBJ1-3; CDR3 DNA: TGTGCCAGCAGTGACGGACGTTCCGGAAACACCATATATTTT; CDR3 protein: CASSDGRSGNTIYF
V gene: TRBV7-9; D gene: TRBD2; clone size: .; J gene: TRBJ2-5; CDR3 DNA: TGTGCCAGCAGTCCCGGACTAGCGGGACGGGTGGAGACCCAGTACTTC; CDR3 protein: CASSPGLAGRVETQYF
V gene: TRBV5-6; D gene: .; clone size: few; J gene: TRBJ2-2; CDR3 DNA: TGTGCCAGCAGCTACTCAAGAGGATACACCGGGGAGCTGTTTTTT; CDR3 protein: CASSYSRGYTGELFF
V gene: TRBV24-1; D gene: .; clone size: .; J gene: TRBJ2-5; CDR3 DNA: TGTGCCACCACCCCCGGGGGCTTC; CDR3 protein: CATTPGGF
V gene: TRBV4-1; D gene: .; clone size: few; J gene: TRBJ2-7; CDR3 DNA: TGCGCCAGCAGCCAGGACTTTACCTACGAGCAGTACTTC; CDR3 protein: CASSQDFTYEQYF
V gene: TRBV4-3; D gene: .; clone size: .; J gene: TRBJ2-3; CDR3 DNA: TGCGCCAGCAGCCAAGAGGGGCACGGAAGCACAGATACGCAGTATTTT; CDR3 protein: CASSQEGHGSTDTQYF
V gene: TRBV20-1; D gene: .; clone size: .; J gene: TRBJ2-1; CDR3 DNA: TGCAGTGCTAGAGCAAATCATTACAATGAGCAGTTCTTC; CDR3 protein: CSARANHYNEQFF
V gene: TRBV6-4; D gene: .; clone size: few; J gene: TRBJ2-1; CDR3 DNA: TGTGCCAGCCGGGTGGCGGGGAGCTCTAATGAGCAGTTCTTC; CDR3 protein: CASRVAGSSNEQFF
V gene: TRBV20-1; D gene: .; clone size: few; J gene: TRBJ2-5; CDR3 DNA: TGCAGTGCTAGAGATGGCCAGGAAGTACAAGAGACCCAGTACTTC; CDR3 protein: CSARDGQEVQETQYF
V gene: TRBV27; D gene: TRBD1; clone size: .; J gene: TRBJ1-2; CDR3 DNA: TGTGCCAGCAGTTTATGGGGACAGAATGGCTACACCTTC; CDR3 protein: CASSLWGQNGYTF
V gene: TRBV6-1; D gene: .; clone size: few; J gene: TRBJ2-1; CDR3 DNA: TGTGCCACGACTCGCACGATGAAACCGAGCTCCTACAATGAGCAGTTCTTC; CDR3 protein: CATTRTMKPSSYNEQFF
V gene: TRBV7-2; D gene: .; clone size: .; J gene: TRBJ2-2; CDR3 DNA: TGTGCCAGCAGCTCATACAACACCGGGGAGCTGTTTTTT; CDR3 protein: CASSSYNTGELFF
V gene: TRBV28; D gene: .; clone size: .; J gene: TRBJ1-5; CDR3 DNA: TGTGCCAGCAGCTTCCTGGTCGCAAATCAGCCCCAGCATTTT; CDR3 protein: CASSFLVANQPQHF
V gene: TRBV6-1; D gene: TRBD2; clone size: few; J gene: TRBJ2-3; CDR3 DNA: TGTGCCAGCAGTAAGGCGGGAGGGCCCGGTGGAAGATCTAGCACAGATACGCAGTATTTT; CDR3 protein: CASSKAGGPGGRSSTDTQYF
V gene: TRBV2; D gene: .; clone size: .; J gene: TRBJ1-1; CDR3 DNA: TGTGCCAGCAGTGAAGACAGGGAAGCTTTCTTT; CDR3 protein: CASSEDREAFF
V gene: TRBV20-1; D gene: .; clone size: few; J gene: TRBJ1-4; CDR3 DNA: TGCAGTGCTAGAGAGTCCGGCGGGGCTAATGAAAAACTGTTTTTT; CDR3 protein: CSARESGGANEKLFF
V gene: TRBV6-6; D gene: .; clone size: .; J gene: TRBJ2-7; CDR3 DNA: TGTGCCAGCAGTTACCGGGACCCCACGCCCGAGCAGTACTTC; CDR3 protein: CASSYRDPTPEQYF
V gene: TRBV4-2; D gene: TRBD1; clone size: few; J gene: TRBJ1-1; CDR3 DNA: TGTGCCAGCAGCCAGGGACAGGCGACATCTGAAGCTTTCTTT; CDR3 protein: CASSQGQATSEAFF
V gene: TRBV15; D gene: .; clone size: few; J gene: TRBJ1-4; CDR3 DNA: TGTGCCACCAGCGGCCCCCAGGGTGGTGAAAAACTGTTTTTT; CDR3 protein: CATSGPQGGEKLFF
V gene: TRBV29-1; D gene: .; clone size: .; J gene: TRBJ2-6; CDR3 DNA: TGCAGCGTTGTAGGGGGGAGCTCTGGGGCCAACGTCCTGACTTTC; CDR3 protein: CSVVGGSSGANVLTF
V gene: TRBV12-5; D gene: .; clone size: few; J gene: TRBJ2-1; CDR3 DNA: TGTGCTAGTGGTCTGGTTTATGAGCAGTTCTTC; CDR3 protein: CASGLVYEQFF
V gene: TRBV3-1; D gene: TRBD1; clone size: few; J gene: TRBJ1-6; CDR3 DNA: TGTGCCAGCATTGGGACAGGGAACAATTCACCCCTCCACTTT; CDR3 protein: CASIGTGNNSPLHF
V gene: TRBV29-1; D gene: .; clone size: .; J gene: TRBJ1-1; CDR3 DNA: TGCAGCGCCGCCGGACGGGGGCAAGTTTTCTTT; CDR3 protein: CSAAGRGQVFF
V gene: TRBV20-1; D gene: .; clone size: .; J gene: TRBJ2-5; CDR3 DNA: TGCAGTGCTAGGCCCCGACTCGACCAAGAGACCCAGTACTTC; CDR3 protein: CSARPRLDQETQYF
V gene: TRBV21-1; D gene: .; clone size: .; J gene: TRBJ2-5; CDR3 DNA: TGTGCCAGCAGCAAAGCCGGTCTAGCGGAGCTAACAACCCGGGGAGAGCAGTACTTC; CDR3 protein: CASSKAGLAELTTRGEQYF
V gene: TRBV6-5; D gene: .; clone size: many; J gene: TRBJ2-3; CDR3 DNA: TGTGCCAGCAGTTACAGGTTTCCCACAGATACGCAGTATTTT; CDR3 protein: CASSYRFPTDTQYF
V gene: TRBV5-1; D gene: .; clone size: many; J gene: TRBJ2-7; CDR3 DNA: TGCGCCAGCAGCTTGTCTAGCGCAAGCTCCTACGAGCAGTACTTC; CDR3 protein: CASSLSSASSYEQYF
V gene: TRBV5-1; D gene: .; clone size: .; J gene: TRBJ2-5; CDR3 DNA: TGCGCCGGCAGCTTGGCCCCGGCTAGGATTCGGCAAGAGACCCAGTACTTC; CDR3 protein: CAGSLAPARIRQETQYF
V gene: TRBV5-1; D gene: TRBD1; clone size: many; J gene: TRBJ2-7; CDR3 DNA: TGCGCCAGCAGCGCGGGACAGGGGGCCTACGAGCAGTACTTC; CDR3 protein: CASSAGQGAYEQYF
V gene: TRBV20-1; D gene: TRBD1; clone size: .; J gene: TRBJ2-5; CDR3 DNA: TGCAGTGCTAGGCGGACAGGCGGGGAGACCCAGTACTTC; CDR3 protein: CSARRTGGETQYF